The clone carrying this T cell receptor beta chain was detected once. The data stem from a study of control samples from healthy donors and cancer patients. V was trimmed by 5 bases and J by 3 bases, leaving 13 bases between them. The CDR3 sequence is 14 residues long. Germline CDR1 reads SEHNR; CDR2 reads FQNEAQ (reference sequence). TCRdb keeps only in-frame clones here, not all; method: immunoSEQ multiplex PCR. The profile covers around 200,000 clones, with over 85% appearing a single time and more than 1.1% taken by the ten largest. The chain has TRBV7-9 and TRBJ1-1, with D tentatively TRBD1 (5 bases). What was sequenced was blood. This receptor was identified in a man between 18 and 35 years old in good health. CDR3: CASSPGGADTEAFF. In DNA form, the CDR3 reads TGTGCCAGCAGCCCAGGAGGGGCGGACACTGAAGCTTTCTTT.